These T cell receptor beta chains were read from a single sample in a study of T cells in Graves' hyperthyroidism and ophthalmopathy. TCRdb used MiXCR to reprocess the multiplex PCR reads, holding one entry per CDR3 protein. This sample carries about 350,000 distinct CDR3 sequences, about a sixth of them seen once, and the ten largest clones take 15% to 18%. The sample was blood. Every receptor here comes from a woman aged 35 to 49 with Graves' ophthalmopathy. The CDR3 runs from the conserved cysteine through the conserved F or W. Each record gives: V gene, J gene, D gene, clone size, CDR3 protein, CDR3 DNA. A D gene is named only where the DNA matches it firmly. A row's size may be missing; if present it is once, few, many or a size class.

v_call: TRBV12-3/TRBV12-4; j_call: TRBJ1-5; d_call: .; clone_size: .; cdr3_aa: CASSSGRNEPWPQHF; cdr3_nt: TGTGCCAGCAGCTCGGGACGGAACGAACCCTGGCCCCAGCATTTT
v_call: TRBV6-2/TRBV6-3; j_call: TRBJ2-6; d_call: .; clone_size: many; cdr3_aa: CASSYAWGGGSGANVLTF; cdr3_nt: TGTGCCAGCAGTTACGCGTGGGGAGGGGGCTCTGGGGCCAACGTCCTGACTTTC
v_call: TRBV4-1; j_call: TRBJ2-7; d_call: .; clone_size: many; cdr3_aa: CASSQVLQGSYEQYF; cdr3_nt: TGCGCCAGCAGCCAAGTGTTACAGGGTTCCTACGAGCAGTACTTC
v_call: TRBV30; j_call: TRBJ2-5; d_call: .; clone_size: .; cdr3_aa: CAWEFQETQYF; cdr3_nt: TGTGCCTGGGAATTCCAAGAGACCCAGTACTTC
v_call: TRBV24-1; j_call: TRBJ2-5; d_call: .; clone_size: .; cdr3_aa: CASVRDSRGETQYF; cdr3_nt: TGTGCCAGTGTTAGGGACTCCCGCGGGGAGACCCAGTACTTC
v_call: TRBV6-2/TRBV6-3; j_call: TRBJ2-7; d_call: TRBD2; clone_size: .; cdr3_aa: CASSYGLAGDSDEQYF; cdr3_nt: TGTGCCAGCAGTTACGGACTAGCGGGAGATTCGGACGAGCAGTACTTC
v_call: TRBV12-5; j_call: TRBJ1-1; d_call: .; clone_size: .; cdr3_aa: CASGLNAVGGAATEAFF; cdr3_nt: TGTGCTAGTGGTTTGAATGCGGTCGGAGGGGCGGCGACTGAAGCTTTCTTT
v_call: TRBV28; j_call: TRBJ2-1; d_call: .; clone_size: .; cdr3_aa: CASSLLGETYEQFF; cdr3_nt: TGTGCCAGCAGTTTATTGGGAGAAACCTACGAGCAGTTCTTC
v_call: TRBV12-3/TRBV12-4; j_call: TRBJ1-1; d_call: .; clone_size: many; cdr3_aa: CASSDTGWVTEAFF; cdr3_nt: TGTGCCAGCAGCGATACAGGGTGGGTTACTGAAGCTTTCTTT
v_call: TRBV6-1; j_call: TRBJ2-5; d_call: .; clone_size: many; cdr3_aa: CASSERRRTGRRAQYF; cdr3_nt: TGTGCCAGCAGTGAACGAAGGCGGACGGGCCGGAGGGCCCAGTACTTC
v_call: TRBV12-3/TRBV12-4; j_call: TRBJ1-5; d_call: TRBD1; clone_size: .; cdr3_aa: CASSRITPGTGNGQPQHF; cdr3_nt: TGTGCCAGCAGTCGAATAACTCCCGGGACAGGGAATGGGCAGCCCCAGCATTTT
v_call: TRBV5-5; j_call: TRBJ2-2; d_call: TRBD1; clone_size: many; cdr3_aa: CASSVTGVGPTGELFF; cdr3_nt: TGTGCCAGCAGCGTTACAGGGGTCGGACCCACCGGGGAGCTGTTTTTT
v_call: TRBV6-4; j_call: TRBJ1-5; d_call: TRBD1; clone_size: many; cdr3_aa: CASTTPGQGLLGNQPQHF; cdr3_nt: TGTGCCAGCACTACGCCGGGACAGGGATTACTAGGCAATCAGCCCCAGCATTTT
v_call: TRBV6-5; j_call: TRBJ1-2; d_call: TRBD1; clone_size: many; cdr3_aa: CASSRGQGLSYTF; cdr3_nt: TGTGCCAGCAGTCGGGGACAGGGATTAAGCTACACCTTC
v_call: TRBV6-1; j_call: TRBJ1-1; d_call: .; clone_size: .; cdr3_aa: CASSEGGTRAFF; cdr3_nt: TGTGCCAGCAGTGAAGGAGGGACTAGAGCTTTCTTT
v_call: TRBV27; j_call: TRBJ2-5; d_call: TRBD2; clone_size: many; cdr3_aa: CASRKLELADQETQYF; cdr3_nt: TGTGCCAGCAGGAAACTAGAACTAGCGGACCAAGAGACCCAGTACTTC
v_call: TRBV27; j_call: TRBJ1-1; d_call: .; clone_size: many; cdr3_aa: CASSWGSGMFDGTEAFF; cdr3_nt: TGTGCCAGCAGTTGGGGGTCGGGGATGTTCGACGGTACTGAAGCTTTCTTT
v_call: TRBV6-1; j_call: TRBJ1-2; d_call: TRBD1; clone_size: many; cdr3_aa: CAENTGTGDYGYTF; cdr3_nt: TGTGCCGAAAACACCGGGACAGGGGACTATGGCTACACCTTC
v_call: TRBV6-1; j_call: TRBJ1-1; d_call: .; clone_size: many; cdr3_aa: CASSAAQKNTEAFF; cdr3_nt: TGTGCCAGCAGTGCAGCACAGAAGAACACTGAAGCTTTCTTT
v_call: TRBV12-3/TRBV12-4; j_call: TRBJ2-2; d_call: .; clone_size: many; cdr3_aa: CASSLGGTHNTGELFF; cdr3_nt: TGTGCCAGCAGTTTAGGCGGGACGCATAACACCGGGGAGCTGTTTTTT
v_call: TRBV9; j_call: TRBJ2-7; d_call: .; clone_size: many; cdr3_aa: CASSVAPQYEQYF; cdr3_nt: TGTGCCAGCAGCGTAGCCCCCCAATACGAGCAGTACTTC
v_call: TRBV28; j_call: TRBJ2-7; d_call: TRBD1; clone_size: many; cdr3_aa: CASSSLGTGGEQYF; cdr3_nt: TGTGCCAGCAGCTCCCTCGGGACAGGGGGCGAGCAGTACTTC
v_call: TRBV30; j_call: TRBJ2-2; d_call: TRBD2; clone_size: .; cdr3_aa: CAWRYSGRGTGELFF; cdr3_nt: TGTGCCTGGAGGTATAGCGGGAGAGGAACCGGGGAGCTGTTTTTT
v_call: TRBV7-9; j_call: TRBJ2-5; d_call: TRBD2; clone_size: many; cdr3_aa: CASSYASGGQETQYF; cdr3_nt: TGTGCCAGCAGCTACGCCTCGGGAGGCCAAGAGACCCAGTACTTC
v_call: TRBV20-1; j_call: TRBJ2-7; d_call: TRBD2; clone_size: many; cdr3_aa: CSARDARLAGAYEQYF; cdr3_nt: TGCAGTGCTAGAGATGCTCGACTAGCGGGGGCCTACGAGCAGTACTTC
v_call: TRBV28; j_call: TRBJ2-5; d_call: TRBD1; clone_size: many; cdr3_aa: CASSLGTGTGDETQYF; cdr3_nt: TGTGCCAGCAGTTTAGGGACCGGGACAGGGGACGAGACCCAGTACTTC
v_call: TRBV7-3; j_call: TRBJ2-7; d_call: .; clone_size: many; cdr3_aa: CASSLKRASISYEQYF; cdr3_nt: TGTGCCAGCAGCTTAAAACGGGCGTCTATTTCCTACGAGCAGTACTTC
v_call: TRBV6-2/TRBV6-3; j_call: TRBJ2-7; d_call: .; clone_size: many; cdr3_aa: CASSYPEYEQYF; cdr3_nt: TGTGCCAGCAGTTACCCAGAGTACGAGCAGTACTTC
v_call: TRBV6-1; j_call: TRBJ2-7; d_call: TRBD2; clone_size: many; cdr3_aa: CASSTTSGRASYEQYF; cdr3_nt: TGTGCCAGCAGCACAACTAGCGGGAGGGCTTCCTACGAGCAGTACTTC
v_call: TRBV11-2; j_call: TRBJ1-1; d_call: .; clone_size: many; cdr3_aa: CASSLSQAGVAFF; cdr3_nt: TGTGCCAGCAGCTTATCACAGGCGGGAGTGGCTTTCTTT
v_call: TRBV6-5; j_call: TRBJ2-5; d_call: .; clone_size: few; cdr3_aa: CASSYREKETQYF; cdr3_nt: TGTGCCAGCAGTTACAGGGAGAAAGAGACCCAGTACTTC
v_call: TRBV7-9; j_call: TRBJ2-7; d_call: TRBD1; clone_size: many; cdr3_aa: CASSLGQVNYEQYF; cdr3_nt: TGTGCCAGCAGCTTGGGACAGGTGAACTACGAGCAGTACTTC
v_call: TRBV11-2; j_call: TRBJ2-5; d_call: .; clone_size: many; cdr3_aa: CASSFTTLDDRGETQYF; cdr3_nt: TGTGCCAGCAGCTTCACTACCTTGGACGATCGGGGAGAGACCCAGTACTTC
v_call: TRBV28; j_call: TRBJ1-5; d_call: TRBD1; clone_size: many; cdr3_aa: CASSSSGQGDNQPQHF; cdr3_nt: TGTGCCAGCAGTTCCTCCGGACAGGGGGACAATCAGCCCCAGCATTTT
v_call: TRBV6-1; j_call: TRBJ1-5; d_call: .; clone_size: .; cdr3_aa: CASSPPSDQPQHF; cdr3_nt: TGTGCCAGCAGTCCCCCGTCCGATCAGCCCCAGCATTTT
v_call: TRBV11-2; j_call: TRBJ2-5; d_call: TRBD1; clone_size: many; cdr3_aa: CASSFGTAETQYF; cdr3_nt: TGTGCCAGCAGCTTTGGGACAGCTGAGACCCAGTACTTC
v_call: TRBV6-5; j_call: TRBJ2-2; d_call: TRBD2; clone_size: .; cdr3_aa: CASVSGTNTGELFF; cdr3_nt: TGTGCCAGCGTTAGCGGGACGAACACCGGGGAGCTGTTTTTT
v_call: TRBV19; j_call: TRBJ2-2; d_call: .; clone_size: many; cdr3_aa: CASSIYRANTGELFF; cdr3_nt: TGTGCCAGTAGTATTTACAGGGCGAACACCGGGGAGCTGTTTTTT
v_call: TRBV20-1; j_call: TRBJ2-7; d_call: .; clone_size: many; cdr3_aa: CSAKQYEQYF; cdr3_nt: TGCAGTGCTAAACAATACGAGCAGTACTTC
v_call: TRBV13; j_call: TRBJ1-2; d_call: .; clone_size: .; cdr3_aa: CASSLRVFGYTF; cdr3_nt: TGTGCCAGCAGCTTAAGGGTTTTTGGCTACACCTTC
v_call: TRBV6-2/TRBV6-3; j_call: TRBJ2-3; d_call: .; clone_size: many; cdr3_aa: CASSPRRAVPMDTQYF; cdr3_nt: TGTGCCAGCAGTCCCCGGAGGGCCGTTCCCATGGATACGCAGTATTTT
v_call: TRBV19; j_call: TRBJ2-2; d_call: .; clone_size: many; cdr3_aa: CASSVTGPTRELFF; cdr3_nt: TGTGCCAGTAGCGTGACAGGACCCACCCGGGAGCTGTTTTTT
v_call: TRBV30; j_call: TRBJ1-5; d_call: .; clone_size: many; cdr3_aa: CAWSVGSIQPQHF; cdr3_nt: TGTGCCTGGAGTGTTGGCAGTATCCAGCCCCAGCATTTT
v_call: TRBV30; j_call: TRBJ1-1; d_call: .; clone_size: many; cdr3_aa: CAWSVGRAGTEAFF; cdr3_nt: TGTGCCTGGAGTGTAGGGAGGGCAGGGACTGAAGCTTTCTTT
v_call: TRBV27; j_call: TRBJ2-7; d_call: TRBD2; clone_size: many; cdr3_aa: CASQAGDSYEQYF; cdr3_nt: TGTGCCAGCCAAGCGGGGGACTCCTACGAGCAGTACTTC
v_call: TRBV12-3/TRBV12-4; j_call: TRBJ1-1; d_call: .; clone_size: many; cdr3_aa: CASSPNRPTAGETFF; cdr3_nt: TGTGCCAGCAGTCCCAACCGTCCGACAGCGGGTGAAACTTTCTTT
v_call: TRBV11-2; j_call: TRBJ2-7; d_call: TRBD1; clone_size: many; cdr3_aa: CASSSETMGTGDYEQYF; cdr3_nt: TGTGCCAGCAGCTCCGAAACCATGGGGACAGGGGACTACGAGCAGTACTTC
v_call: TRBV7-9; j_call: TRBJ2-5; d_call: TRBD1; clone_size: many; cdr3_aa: CASSLGQGGVQTQYF; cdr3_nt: TGTGCCAGCAGCCTAGGACAGGGAGGCGTGCAGACCCAGTACTTC
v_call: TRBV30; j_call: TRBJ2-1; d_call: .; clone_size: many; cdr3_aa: CAWSAPNMNEQFF; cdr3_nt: TGTGCCTGGAGTGCCCCTAACATGAATGAGCAGTTCTTC
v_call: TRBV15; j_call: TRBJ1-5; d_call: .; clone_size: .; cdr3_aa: CATSRDLESNQPQHF; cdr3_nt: TGTGCCACCAGCAGAGATCTAGAGAGCAATCAGCCCCAGCATTTT
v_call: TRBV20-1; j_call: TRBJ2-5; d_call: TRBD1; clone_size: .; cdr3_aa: CSARSGTGDLETQYF; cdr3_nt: TGCAGTGCTAGAAGTGGCACAGGGGATCTAGAGACCCAGTACTTC
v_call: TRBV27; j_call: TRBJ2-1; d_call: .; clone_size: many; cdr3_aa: CASSLYTGFNEQFF; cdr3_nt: TGTGCCAGCAGTTTATACACAGGGTTCAATGAGCAGTTCTTC
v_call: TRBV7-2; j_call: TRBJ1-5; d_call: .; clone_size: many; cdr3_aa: CASSRRQGNQPQHF; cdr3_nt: TGTGCCAGCAGCCGACGACAGGGCAATCAGCCCCAGCATTTT
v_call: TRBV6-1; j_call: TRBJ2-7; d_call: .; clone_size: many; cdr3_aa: CASSERGDKFYEQYF; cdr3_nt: TGTGCCAGCAGTGAAAGGGGGGACAAATTCTACGAGCAGTACTTC
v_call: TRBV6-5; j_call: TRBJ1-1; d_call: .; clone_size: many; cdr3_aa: CASSYSSAGGLQAFF; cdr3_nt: TGTGCCAGCAGTTACTCGAGTGCGGGTGGACTTCAAGCTTTCTTT
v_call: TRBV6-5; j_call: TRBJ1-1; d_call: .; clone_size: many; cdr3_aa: CASQVGNTEAFF; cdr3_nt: TGTGCCAGCCAGGTGGGGAACACTGAAGCTTTCTTT
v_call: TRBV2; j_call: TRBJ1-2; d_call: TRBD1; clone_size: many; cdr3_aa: CASEPGQADGYTF; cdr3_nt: TGTGCCAGCGAGCCGGGACAGGCTGATGGCTACACCTTC